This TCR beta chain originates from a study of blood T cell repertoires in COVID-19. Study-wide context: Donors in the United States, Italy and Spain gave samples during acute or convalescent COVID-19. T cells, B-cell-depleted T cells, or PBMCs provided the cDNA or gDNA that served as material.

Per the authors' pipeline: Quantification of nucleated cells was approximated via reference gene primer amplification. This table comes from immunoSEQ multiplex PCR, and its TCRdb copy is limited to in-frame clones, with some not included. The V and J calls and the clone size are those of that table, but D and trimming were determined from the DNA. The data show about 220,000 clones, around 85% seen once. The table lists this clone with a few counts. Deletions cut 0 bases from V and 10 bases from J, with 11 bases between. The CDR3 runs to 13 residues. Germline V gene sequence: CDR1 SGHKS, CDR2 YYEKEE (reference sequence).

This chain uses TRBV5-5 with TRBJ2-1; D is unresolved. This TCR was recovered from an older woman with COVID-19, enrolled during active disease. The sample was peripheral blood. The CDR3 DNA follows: TGTGCCAGCAGCTTGGGCGCTACGCTGGAGCAGTTCTTC. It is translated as CASSLGATLEQFF.